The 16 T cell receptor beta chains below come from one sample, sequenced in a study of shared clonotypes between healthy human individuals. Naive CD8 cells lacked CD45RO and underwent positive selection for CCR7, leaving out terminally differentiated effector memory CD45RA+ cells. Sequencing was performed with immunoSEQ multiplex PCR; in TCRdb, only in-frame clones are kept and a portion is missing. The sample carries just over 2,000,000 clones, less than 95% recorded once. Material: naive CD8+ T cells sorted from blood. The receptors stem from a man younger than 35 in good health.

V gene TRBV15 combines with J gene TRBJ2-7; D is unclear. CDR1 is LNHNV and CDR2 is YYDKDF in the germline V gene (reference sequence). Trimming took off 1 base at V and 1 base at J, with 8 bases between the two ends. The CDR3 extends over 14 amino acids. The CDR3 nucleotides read TGTGCCACCAGCAGAGCCATTGATTCCTACGAGCAGTACTTC. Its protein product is CATSRAIDSYEQYF.

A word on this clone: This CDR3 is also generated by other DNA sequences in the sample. CDR3: CASSLEGGTDTQYF. The CDR3 nucleotides are TGTGCCAGCAGCTTGGAAGGGGGCACAGATACGCAGTATTTT. V gene TRBV5-6 combines with J gene TRBJ2-3; tentatively, D is TRBD1 (5 bases). CDR3 length: 14 amino acids. Trimming removed 0 bases at V and 1 base at J, with 6 bases between. Per germline, CDR1 SGHDT and CDR2 YYEEEE.

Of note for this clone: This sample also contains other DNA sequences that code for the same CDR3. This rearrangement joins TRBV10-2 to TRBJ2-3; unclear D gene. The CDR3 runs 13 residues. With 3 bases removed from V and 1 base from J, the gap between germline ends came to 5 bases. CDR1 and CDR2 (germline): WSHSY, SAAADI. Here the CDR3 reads CASSDAGTDTQYF. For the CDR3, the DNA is TGCGCCAGCAGTGATGCGGGCACAGATACGCAGTATTTT.

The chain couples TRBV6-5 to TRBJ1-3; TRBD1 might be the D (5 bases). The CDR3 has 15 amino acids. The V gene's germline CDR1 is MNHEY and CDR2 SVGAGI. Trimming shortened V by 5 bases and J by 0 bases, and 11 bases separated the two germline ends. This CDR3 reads CASSTGLVSGNTIYF. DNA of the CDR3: TGTGCCAGCAGTACGGGACTCGTCTCTGGAAACACCATATATTTT.

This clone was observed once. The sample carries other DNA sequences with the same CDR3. CDR3 residues: CASSVEPNEQFF. The DNA for the CDR3 is TGTGCCAGCAGCGTAGAGCCTAATGAGCAGTTCTTC. The J gene is TRBJ2-1, the V gene TRBV9; D uncertain. With 0 bases removed from V and 7 bases from J, the gap between germline ends came to 5 bases. This CDR3 contains 12 residues. Germline loops: CDR1 SGDLS, CDR2 YYNGEE.

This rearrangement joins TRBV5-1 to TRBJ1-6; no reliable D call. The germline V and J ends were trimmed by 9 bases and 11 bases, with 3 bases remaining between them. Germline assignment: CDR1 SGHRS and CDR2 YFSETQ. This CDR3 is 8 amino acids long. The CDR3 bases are TGCGCCAACGCACCCCTCCACTTT. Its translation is CANAPLHF.

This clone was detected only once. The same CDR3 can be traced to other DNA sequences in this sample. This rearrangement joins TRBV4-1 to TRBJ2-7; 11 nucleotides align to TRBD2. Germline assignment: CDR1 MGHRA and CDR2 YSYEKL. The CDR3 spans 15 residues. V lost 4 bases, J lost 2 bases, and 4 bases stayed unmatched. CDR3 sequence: CASSPLAGGPYEQYF. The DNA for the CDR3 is TGCGCCAGCAGCCCCCTAGCGGGAGGACCCTACGAGCAGTACTTC.

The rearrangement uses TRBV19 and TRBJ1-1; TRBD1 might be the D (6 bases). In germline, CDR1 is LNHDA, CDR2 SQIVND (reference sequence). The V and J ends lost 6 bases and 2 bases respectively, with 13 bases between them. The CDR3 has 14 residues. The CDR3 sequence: CASRSTGANTEAFF. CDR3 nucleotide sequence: TGTGCCAGTAGGTCGACAGGAGCTAACACTGAAGCTTTCTTT.

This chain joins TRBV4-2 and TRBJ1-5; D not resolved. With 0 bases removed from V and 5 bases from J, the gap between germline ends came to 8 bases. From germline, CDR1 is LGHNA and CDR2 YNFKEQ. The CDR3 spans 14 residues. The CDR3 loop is CASSQENKYQPQHF. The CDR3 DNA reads TGTGCCAGCAGCCAAGAGAACAAGTATCAGCCCCAGCATTTT.

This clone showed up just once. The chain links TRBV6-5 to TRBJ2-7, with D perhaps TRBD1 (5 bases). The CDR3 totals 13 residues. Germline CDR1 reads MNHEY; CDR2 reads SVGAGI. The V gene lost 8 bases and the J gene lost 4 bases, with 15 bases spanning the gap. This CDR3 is CASWGSRGYEQYF. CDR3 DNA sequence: TGTGCCAGCTGGGGCTCTCGTGGGTACGAGCAGTACTTC.

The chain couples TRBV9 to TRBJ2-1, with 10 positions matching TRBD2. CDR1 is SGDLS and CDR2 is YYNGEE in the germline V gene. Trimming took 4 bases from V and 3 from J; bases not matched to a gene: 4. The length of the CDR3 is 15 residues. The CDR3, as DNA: TGTGCCAGCAGCTATACTAGCGGGGTCTACAATGAGCAGTTCTTC. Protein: CASSYTSGVYNEQFF. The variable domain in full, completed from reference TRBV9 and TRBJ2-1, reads DSGVTQTPKHLITATGQRVTLRCSPRSGDLSVYWYQQSLDQGLQFLIQYYNGEERAKGNILERFSAQQFPDLHSELNLSSLELGDSALYFCASSYTSGVYNEQFFGPGTRLTVL.

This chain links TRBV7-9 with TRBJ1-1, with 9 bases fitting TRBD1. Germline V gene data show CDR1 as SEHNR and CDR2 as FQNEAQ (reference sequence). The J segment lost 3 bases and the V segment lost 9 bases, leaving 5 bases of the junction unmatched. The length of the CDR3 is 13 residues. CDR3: CASNRGLDTEAFF. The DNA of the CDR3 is TGTGCCAGTAACAGGGGGCTGGACACTGAAGCTTTCTTT. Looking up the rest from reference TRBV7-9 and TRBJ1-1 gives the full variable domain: DTGVSQNPRHKITKRGQNVTFRCDPISEHNRLYWYRQTLGQGPEFLTYFQNEAQLEKSRLLSDRFSAERPKGSFSTLEIQRTEQGDSAMYLCASNRGLDTEAFFGQGTRLTVV.

CDR3 DNA: TGTGCCAGCAGCTTACCCTCTAGGGGTGAGCAGTTCTTC. Its translation: CASSLPSRGEQFF. The chain has TRBV11-2 and TRBJ2-1, with TRBD1 as a possible D gene (5 bases). CDR1 and CDR2 (germline): SGHAT, FQNNGV. V was trimmed by 2 bases and J by 9 bases, leaving 11 bases between them. The CDR3 is made up of 13 amino acids.

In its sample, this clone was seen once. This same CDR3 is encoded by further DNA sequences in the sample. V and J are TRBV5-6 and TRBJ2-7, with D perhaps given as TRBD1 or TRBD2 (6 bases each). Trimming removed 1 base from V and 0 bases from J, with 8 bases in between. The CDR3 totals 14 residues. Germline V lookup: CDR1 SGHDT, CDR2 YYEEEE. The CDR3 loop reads CASSLWGASYEQYF. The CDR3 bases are TGTGCCAGCAGCTTGTGGGGGGCCTCCTACGAGCAGTACTTC.

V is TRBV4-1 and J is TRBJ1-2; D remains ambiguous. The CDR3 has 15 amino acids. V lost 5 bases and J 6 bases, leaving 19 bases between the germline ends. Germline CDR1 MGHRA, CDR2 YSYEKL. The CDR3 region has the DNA TGCGCCAGCAGCTACCGGACGCTGGCTGCGGATGGCTACACCTTC. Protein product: CASSYRTLAADGYTF.

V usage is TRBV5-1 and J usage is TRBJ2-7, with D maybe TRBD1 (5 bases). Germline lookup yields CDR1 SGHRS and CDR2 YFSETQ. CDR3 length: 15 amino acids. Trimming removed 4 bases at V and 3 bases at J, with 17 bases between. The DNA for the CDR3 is TGCGCCAGCAGCCCAGGACATCCCGAGATCTACGAGCAGTACTTC. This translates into CASSPGHPEIYEQYF.